These 21 T cell receptor beta chains were all obtained from the same sample, sequenced in a study of shared clonotypes between healthy human individuals (dated by TCRdb to about 2020). Library prep was done by the immunoSEQ multiplex PCR assay. Sourced from immuneACCESS, this table was stored by TCRdb with only in-frame sequences that have V and J called. A share of the clones is absent; for the studies checked, an unresolved V gene accounts for under half, and the remainder has no known explanation. The sample includes roughly 2.6 million clones, with more than 90% observed a single time. The ten largest account for over 0.12% of the sample. The sequenced material came from naive CD4+ T cells sorted from blood. The cell subset or site tag for this specimen amounts to: CD45RA+ positively selected. All receptors come from a man between 18 and 29 years old in good health.

The V call is TRBV7-3, the J call TRBJ2-1; 8 bases line up with TRBD2. Trimming cost V 4 bases and J 4 bases; bases outside gene matches: 6. CDR3 length: 15 amino acids. In germline, CDR1 is SGHTA, CDR2 FQGTGA. The chain's CDR3 is CASSSDGGDYNEQFF. The CDR3 DNA sequence: TGTGCCAGCAGCTCCGACGGGGGGGATTACAATGAGCAGTTCTTC.

V and J are TRBV30 and TRBJ1-1; D gene ambiguous. The CDR3 covers 16 residues. Between the trimmed V and J ends, which lost 3 bases and 5 bases, there was a span of 22 bases. Germline assignment: CDR1 GTSNPN and CDR2 SVGIG (reference sequence). The CDR3 sequence is CAWSGQEARRATEAFF. The DNA of the CDR3 is TGTGCCTGGAGCGGTCAGGAGGCGCGGAGGGCAACTGAAGCTTTCTTT.

The V gene is TRBV11-2, the J gene TRBJ2-3, with 9 bases fitting TRBD1. The CDR3 consists of 15 residues. Unmatched junction bases numbered 4, after V lost 4 bases and J lost 2 bases. CDR1 and CDR2 from the germline V gene are SGHAT and FQNNGV. The CDR3 nucleotides read TGTGCCAGCAGCTCAGGGACAGGGCCCACAGATACGCAGTATTTT. Amino acid sequence: CASSSGTGPTDTQYF.

The chain employs TRBV6-5 and TRBJ2-7; TRBD1 aligns across 9 bases. The germline V gene encodes CDR1 MNHEY and CDR2 SVGAGI. J was trimmed by 4 bases and V by 0 bases; bases with no gene match: 7. This CDR3 spans 16 amino acids. CDR3 loop: CASSYSVGQGLYEQYF. In DNA form, the CDR3 reads TGTGCCAGCAGTTACTCGGTCGGACAGGGGCTATACGAGCAGTACTTC.

The chain uses TRBV6-5 and TRBJ2-2; D might be TRBD2 (5 bases). The germline gives CDR1 MNHEY, CDR2 SVGAGI. This CDR3 region has 14 residues. Trimming removed 2 bases at V and 6 bases at J, with 10 bases between. The CDR3 nucleotides read TGTGCCAGCAGTTACGATGCTAGCTCCGGGGAGCTGTTTTTT. It codes for CASSYDASSGELFF.

The chain is built from TRBV7-2 and TRBJ2-3, with D perhaps TRBD1 or TRBD2 (5 bases each). There are 15 residues in the CDR3. V was shortened by 5 bases and J by 7 bases, with 19 bases between the two germline ends. CDR1 is SGHTA, CDR2 FQGNSA, per germline. In DNA, the CDR3 is TGTGCCAGCAGCGCCTTGGGACCGTTCTCTTATACGCAGTATTTT. Its protein is CASSALGPFSYTQYF.

The V gene is TRBV27, the J gene TRBJ1-5; D remains unclear. V lost 2 bases and J lost 0, with 14 bases in between. CDR3 length: 17 amino acids. Germline lookup yields CDR1 MNHEY and CDR2 SMNVEV (reference sequence). The CDR3 region has the DNA TGTGCCAGCAGTTTACGTCCGGGGTTGAATAGCAATCAGCCCCAGCATTTT. This sequence encodes CASSLRPGLNSNQPQHF.

The J gene is TRBJ2-7, the V gene TRBV2; 7 bases line up with TRBD1. Trimming cost V 6 bases and J 2 bases; bases outside gene matches: 10. The CDR3 consists of 15 residues. CDR1 and CDR2 from the germline V gene are SNHLY and FYNNEI. The CDR3 DNA sequence: TGTGCCAGCAGACTCAACAGGGGCAAGACCTACGAGCAGTACTTC. This encodes CASRLNRGKTYEQYF.

The V call is TRBV4-3, the J call TRBJ2-6, with D perhaps given as TRBD1 or TRBD2 (5 bases each). Trimming pared 1 base from V and 1 base from J, leaving 8 bases between. CDR3 length: 16 residues. Per the germline V gene, CDR1 is LGHNA and CDR2 is YSLEER. The CDR3 nucleotides read TGCGCCAGCAGCCAAGGATGGGGGTCTGGGGCCAACGTCCTGACTTTC. This translates into CASSQGWGSGANVLTF.

The J gene is TRBJ2-5, the V gene TRBV5-1, with 7 bases identical to TRBD1. This CDR3 comprises 14 residues. From germline, CDR1 is SGHRS and CDR2 YFSETQ. V shed 4 bases and J 4 bases; nucleotides not matched to a gene: 7. CDR3 DNA sequence: TGCGCCAGCAGCCAGACAGGGTTCGGAGAGACCCAGTACTTC. Its translation is CASSQTGFGETQYF.

Comment on this clone: Different DNA sequences within this sample yield the same CDR3. The chain is built from TRBV18 and TRBJ2-1; D not certain. Germline V gene lookup returns CDR1 KGHSH and CDR2 LQKENI. Trimming removed 3 bases at V and 6 bases at J, with 6 bases between. The CDR3 extends over 12 amino acids. This CDR3 is CASSPTSNEQFF. The DNA of the CDR3 is TGTGCCAGCTCACCCACCTCCAATGAGCAGTTCTTC.

Details on this clone: The same CDR3 is also encoded by other DNA sequences in this sample. The chain carries TRBV5-1 and TRBJ2-2, with D perhaps TRBD1 (5 bases). The V gene's germline CDR1 is SGHRS and CDR2 YFSETQ. This CDR3 region has 16 residues. The V end lost 0 bases, the J end lost 0 bases, and 9 bases lay between the germline ends. For the CDR3, the DNA is TGCGCCAGCAGCTTGGCTAGGGGCCCGAACACCGGGGAGCTGTTTTTT. Residues: CASSLARGPNTGELFF.

The chain is built from TRBV28 and TRBJ2-2; 10 nucleotides agree with TRBD1. The V gene's germline CDR1 is MDHEN and CDR2 SYDVKM. The V gene end was trimmed by 7 bases and the J gene end by 4 bases; junction bases not matched to a gene: 12. This CDR3 is 17 amino acids long. The CDR3 nucleotides read TGTGCCAGCAATGGACAGGGGGGGGTACAGCGCACCGGGGAGCTGTTTTTT. Protein: CASNGQGGVQRTGELFF.

The chain employs TRBV6-6 and TRBJ2-5, with 10 bases fitting TRBD2. This CDR3 is 16 amino acids long. V shed 0 bases, J shed 5 bases, and the junction held 6 bases outside the gene matches. The germline V gene has CDR1 MNHNY and CDR2 SVGAGI (reference sequence). The chain's CDR3 is CASSYSLAGGGETQYF. In nucleotides, the CDR3 is TGTGCCAGCAGTTACTCTTTAGCGGGGGGCGGGGAGACCCAGTACTTC.

This clone appeared a single time. V and J are TRBV6-1 and TRBJ2-2, with D perhaps matching TRBD1 (5 bases). The ends were cut back, 4 bases at V and 8 bases at J, with 11 bases in the middle. The germline gives CDR1 MNHNS, CDR2 SASEGT. The CDR3 spans 13 residues. CDR3 in amino acids: CASSVGSGGELFF. Written as DNA, the CDR3 is TGTGCCAGCAGTGTGGGTTCAGGGGGGGAGCTGTTTTTT.

This clone appeared a few times. V usage is TRBV6-1 and J usage is TRBJ1-5; D unresolved. The germline CDR1 and CDR2 sequences are MNHNS and SASEGT. The CDR3 is made up of 12 amino acids. The ends were cut back, 6 bases at V and 3 bases at J, with 6 bases in the middle. The CDR3 sequence is CASSRVNQPQHF. CDR3 DNA sequence: TGTGCCAGCAGCCGGGTCAATCAGCCCCAGCATTTT.

The chain combines TRBV9 with TRBJ1-5, with D unresolved. Trimming shortened V by 3 bases and J by 1 base, and 11 bases separated the two germline ends. The CDR3 totals 15 residues. Germline lookup yields CDR1 SGDLS and CDR2 YYNGEE. This chain's CDR3 is CASSAEGGSNQPQHF. CDR3 in DNA: TGTGCCAGCAGCGCCGAGGGAGGCAGCAATCAGCCCCAGCATTTT.

The V and J genes are TRBV6-6 and TRBJ2-5; a weak D match, TRBD1 (6 bases). Trimming removed 2 bases from V and 1 base from J, with 11 bases in between. Germline-derived CDR1 and CDR2 are MNHNY and SVGAGI (reference sequence). This CDR3 contains 15 residues. For the CDR3, the DNA is TGTGCCAGCAGTTACCCGGGACAAAGCCAAGAGACCCAGTACTTC. Translation: CASSYPGQSQETQYF.

This clone was counted a single time. This sample includes further DNA sequences coding for the same CDR3. CDR3 DNA: TGTGCCAGCTCACCAGATGATGGCTACACCTTC. Encoded protein: CASSPDDGYTF. The chain has TRBV18 and TRBJ1-2; D is uncertain. This CDR3 region has 11 residues. The germline V gene encodes CDR1 KGHSH and CDR2 LQKENI. V lost 2 bases to trimming and J lost 6 bases, with 4 bases between them. Using reference TRBV18 and TRBJ1-2 for the parts outside the CDR3, the full variable domain is NAGVMQNPRHLVRRRGQEARLRCSPMKGHSHVYWYRQLPEEGLKFMVYLQKENIIDESGMPKERFSAEFPKEGPSILRIQQVVRGDSAAYFCASSPDDGYTFGSGTRLTVV.

The rearrangement joins TRBV4-1 to TRBJ2-1; 8 bases line up with TRBD2. J gave up 4 bases and V 1 base, and 9 bases lay outside the gene matches. The germline V gene has CDR1 MGHRA and CDR2 YSYEKL. The CDR3 covers 17 residues. The CDR3 reads CASSQVWTGGRYNEQFF. The CDR3, as DNA: TGCGCCAGCAGCCAAGTTTGGACGGGGGGGAGGTACAATGAGCAGTTCTTC.

The chain couples TRBV28 to TRBJ2-1; a possible D gene is TRBD1 (6 bases). This CDR3 spans 15 amino acids. Germline assignment: CDR1 MDHEN and CDR2 SYDVKM. V lost 5 bases, J lost 4 bases, and 15 bases lay in between. CDR3 nucleotides: TGTGCCAGCAGTCCAAACAGGGTCCCATACAATGAGCAGTTCTTC. This encodes CASSPNRVPYNEQFF.